This T cell receptor beta chain originates from a study of chemoradiotherapy in HPV16-positive cancers. Study-wide results and caveats: Candidate HPV-specific clones and E7-related TCR motifs grew in tumor during treatment. Functional assays defining HPV-specific T cells used only a couple of HPV16-positive patients. In HPV16-positive patients, HPV-responsive T-cell expansion tracked better recurrence-free survival.

Repeated repertoire sampling spanned the course of chemoradiotherapy. As regards this clone: Its antigen is undetermined.

Data came from immunoSEQ multiplex PCR; TCRdb stores just in-frame clones and leaves some out. The data hold about 730 clones, with around 86% observed a single time. This CDR3 is 17 amino acids long. V lost 7 bases to trimming and J lost 5 bases, with 22 bases between them. The germline V gene encodes CDR1 SGHRS and CDR2 YFSETQ. The TCR sequence derives from a human donor with HPV-associated anogenital cancer. The specimen was tumor tissue, collected from a patient who underwent chemoradiotherapy. The V gene is TRBV5-1, the J gene TRBJ2-6, with D maybe TRBD2 (6 bases). The chain's CDR3 is CASDHSGSQSRANVLTF. The CDR3 DNA reads TGCGCCAGCGATCATAGCGGTTCACAAAGTCGGGCCAACGTCCTGACTTTC.